This T cell receptor beta chain came from a study of T cell responses to AZD1222 COVID-19 vaccine. Points from the study as a whole: The donor group comprised mostly white British people and more females; the analysis possibly underestimated clonal diversity. Vaccination with two AZD1222 doses was followed by a rise in Spike-specific TCR breadth and depth. Spike as a whole was targeted by vaccine-associated CD4 TCRs, dominant at 160-218 and 743-854. Within unmutated variant regions lay the reported targets of nearly half of spike-specific TCRs.

Method: immunoSEQ multiplex PCR; TCRdb's copy keeps in-frame clones and lacks some. The top ten clones hold about 8% of a sample with some 150,000 clones, 70% to 90% of them seen once. V dropped 10 bases and J dropped 6; count of bases not matched to a gene: 7. The CDR3 contains 13 residues. About this clone: No antigen is known for it.

This chain uses TRBV12-3 or TRBV12-4 with TRBJ2-5, with 11 positions matching TRBD1. The sequence was collected from an adult in good health. Sequences were derived from peripheral blood, sampled on day 0 of AZD1222 vaccination. CDR3 residues: CATGTGGEKTQYF. For the CDR3, the DNA is TGTGCCACAGGGACAGGGGGTGAAAAGACCCAGTACTTC.